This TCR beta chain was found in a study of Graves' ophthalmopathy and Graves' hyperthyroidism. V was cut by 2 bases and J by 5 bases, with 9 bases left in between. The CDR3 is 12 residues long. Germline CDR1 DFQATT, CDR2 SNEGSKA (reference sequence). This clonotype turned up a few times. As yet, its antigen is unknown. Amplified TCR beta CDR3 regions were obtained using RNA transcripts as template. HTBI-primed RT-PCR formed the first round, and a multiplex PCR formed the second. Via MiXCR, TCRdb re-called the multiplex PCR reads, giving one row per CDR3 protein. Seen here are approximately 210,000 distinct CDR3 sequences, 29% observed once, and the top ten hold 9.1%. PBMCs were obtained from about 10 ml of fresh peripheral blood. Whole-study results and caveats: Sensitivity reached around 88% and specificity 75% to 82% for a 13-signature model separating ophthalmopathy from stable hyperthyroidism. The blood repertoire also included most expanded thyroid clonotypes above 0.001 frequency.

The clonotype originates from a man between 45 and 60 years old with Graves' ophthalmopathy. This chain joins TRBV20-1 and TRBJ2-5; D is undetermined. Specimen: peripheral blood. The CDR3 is CSARSARETQYF. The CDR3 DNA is TGCAGTGCTAGATCCGCGAGGGAGACCCAGTACTTC.